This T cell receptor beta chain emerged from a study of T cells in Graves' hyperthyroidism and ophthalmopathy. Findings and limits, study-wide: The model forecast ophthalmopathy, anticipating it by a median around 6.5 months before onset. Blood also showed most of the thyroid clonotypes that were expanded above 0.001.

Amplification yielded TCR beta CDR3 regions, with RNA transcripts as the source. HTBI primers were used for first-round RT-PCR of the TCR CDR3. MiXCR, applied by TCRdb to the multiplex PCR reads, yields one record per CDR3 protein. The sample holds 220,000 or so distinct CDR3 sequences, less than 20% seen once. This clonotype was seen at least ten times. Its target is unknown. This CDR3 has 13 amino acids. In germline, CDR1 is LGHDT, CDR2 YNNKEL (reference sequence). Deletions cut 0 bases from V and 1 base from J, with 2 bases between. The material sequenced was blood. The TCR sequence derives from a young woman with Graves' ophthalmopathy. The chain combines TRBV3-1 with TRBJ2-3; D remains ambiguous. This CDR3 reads CASSQEGTDTQYF. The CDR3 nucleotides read TGTGCCAGCAGCCAAGAGGGCACAGATACGCAGTATTTT.